This TCR beta chain was captured in a study of regulatory T cells in long-lasting Graves disease. The study's findings and limits: Few sampled subjects may have lowered accuracy.

Time point here: newly diagnosed GD, antithyroid drugs for less than 3 months. PBMC RNA served as the TCR library source. Library construction for TCR beta used iRepertoire HTBI primers and Arm-PCR of CDR3 regions. Source study methods: From all samples, identification returned approximately 15 TRBJ and about 63 TRBV segments. TCRdb processed the multiplex PCR reads anew with MiXCR; each CDR3 protein has one entry. The V and J calls, along with clone size, are taken from TCRdb and not from the paper's own processing. This sample has more than 300,000 distinct CDR3 sequences, with around 11% found just once. Only a few counts were recorded for this clonotype. The antigen is unknown. There are 15 residues in the CDR3. CDR1 is LGHNA, CDR2 YSLEER, per germline. Trimming cost V 0 bases and J 7 bases, with 16 bases left between them. These data were likewise used in another study, on T cells in Graves' hyperthyroidism and ophthalmopathy. That publication notes: Clinicians diagnosed patients from clinical symptoms, serum thyroxine and TRAb, thyroid ultrasound and orbital computed tomography. Among clonotypes expanded in thyroid above 0.001, most were also found in blood.

The starting material was peripheral blood mononuclear cells (PBMCs), obtained at new diagnosis, from a patient treated with antithyroid drugs. The source is a woman aged 18-30 years with Graves disease. J is TRBJ2-7 and V is TRBV4-3; TRBD2 might be the D (5 bases). DNA of the CDR3: TGCGCCAGCAGCCAAGATATCCGGGGTTCTGGTGAGCAGTACTTC. It is translated as CASSQDIRGSGEQYF.